This TCR beta chain came from a study of cytomegalovirus exposure and HLA in healthy donors. Broader study findings: Immune exposure information comprised only CMV serostatus. Some public TCRs appeared in many individuals, while most sequences were rare.

The PCR was carried out with 60 Vbeta primers and 13 Jbeta primers. Original methodology: Per a later analysis, the number of unique TCR beta chains was around 79 million, of which 9 million to 14 million were shared. Generated by immunoSEQ multiplex PCR, the TCRdb table keeps only in-frame clones and is missing some. The V and J calls and the clone size are those of that table, but D and trimming were determined from the DNA. In the table there are about 120,000 clones, 79% of which are singletons. On this clone itself: Its antigen is unknown.

The sequenced sample was PBMCs. This clonotype was obtained from a man in his thirties or forties in good health and CMV-seropositive.

The CDR3 nucleotides are TGTGCCAGCAGTGATAGGGGGACCCTCTACGAGCAGTACTTC. Its protein product is CASSDRGTLYEQYF. The chain recombines TRBV6-1 with TRBJ2-7; D perhaps matches TRBD1 (6 bases). Germline-derived CDR1 and CDR2 are MNHNS and SASEGT. V was shortened by 3 bases and J by 3 bases, with 12 bases between the two germline ends. This CDR3 contains 14 residues.